The present entry profiles one T cell receptor beta chain with its context. V dropped 5 bases and J dropped 7 bases, with 6 bases sitting between them. CDR1 GTSNPN and CDR2 SVGIG come from the germline V gene (reference sequence). There are 10 residues in the CDR3. The source of the sample is a study of early T cells in non-severe SARS-CoV-2 infection. TCRdb processed the 5' RACE reads anew with MiXCR; each CDR3 protein has one entry. The data contain tens of thousands of distinct CDR3 sequences, approximately 5% of them singletons. The source is an adult who was a healthcare worker with PCR-confirmed SARS-CoV-2 infection or an uninfected control (not recorded which). This material consisted of whole blood, taken at baseline. The chain employs TRBV30 and TRBJ2-1; perhaps TRBD1 as D (5 bases). As DNA, the CDR3 is TGTGCCTGGGGGGCGAATGAGCAGTTCTTC. This codes for CAWGANEQFF.